A selection of T cell receptor beta chains follows, all from one sample in a study of blood T cell repertoires in COVID-19. Clones were read by immunoSEQ multiplex PCR, and TCRdb kept only the in-frame ones, dropping some. The sample contains about 140,000 clones, around 80% of which appear only once. Sequencing input: PBMCs or T cells enriched from blood (not recorded which). The receptors derive from a woman under 30 who had been exposed to COVID-19. The CDR3 runs from the conserved cysteine through the conserved F or W. The size field is filled for only some rows; it gives once, few, many or a size class.

V gene,J gene,clone size,CDR3 protein
TRBV11-2,TRBJ2-1,once,CASSSRIRRTKTYNEQFF
TRBV7-6,TRBJ1-1,NA,CASSLGQITEAFF
TRBV18,TRBJ2-5,NA,CASSQNRDKETQYF
TRBV4-1,TRBJ2-6,few,CASSQGATDSGANVLTF
TRBV2,TRBJ1-5,NA,CASDTGGGGNQPQHF
TRBV27,TRBJ1-3,NA,CASSPSGQLFGNTIYF
TRBV20-1,TRBJ2-3,NA,CSASVVGIGSTQYF
TRBV28,TRBJ2-1,NA,CASSTLGQGAFNEQFF
TRBV19,TRBJ2-1,NA,CASSILAASGYNEQFF
TRBV11-2,TRBJ1-1,NA,CASSLEERGNTEAFF
TRBV5-5,TRBJ1-4,NA,CASSLAGQGAGNEKLFF
TRBV20-1,TRBJ1-1,NA,CSASRRGLLNTEAFF
TRBV3-1/TRBV3-2,TRBJ1-2,NA,CASSRGQGVVEGYTF
TRBV7-9,TRBJ1-1,NA,CASSWGLGAFF
TRBV14,TRBJ2-3,NA,CASSTRVAGGPSRNTQYF